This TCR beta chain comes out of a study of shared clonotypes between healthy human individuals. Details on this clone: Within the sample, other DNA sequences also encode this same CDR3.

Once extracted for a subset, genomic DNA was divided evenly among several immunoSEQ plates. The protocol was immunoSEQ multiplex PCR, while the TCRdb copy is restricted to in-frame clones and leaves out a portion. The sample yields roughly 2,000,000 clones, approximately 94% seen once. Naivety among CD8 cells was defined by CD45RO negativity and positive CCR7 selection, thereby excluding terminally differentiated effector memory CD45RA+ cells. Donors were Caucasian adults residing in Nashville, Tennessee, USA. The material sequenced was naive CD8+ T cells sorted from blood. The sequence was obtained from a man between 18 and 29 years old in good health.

The CDR3 sequence is CASSLVGGGSPLHF. CDR3 nucleotide sequence: TGTGCCAGCAGTTTGGTAGGGGGTGGTTCACCCCTCCACTTT. V is TRBV27 and J is TRBJ1-6; D perhaps matches TRBD1 (6 bases). The CDR3 is 14 amino acids. Germline loops: CDR1 MNHEY, CDR2 SMNVEV (reference sequence). Deletions cut 3 bases from V and 9 bases from J, with 12 bases between.